Each of the 20 T cell receptor beta chains below was sequenced from the same sample in a study of beta chain features in type 1 diabetes. Investigators reverse transcribed all isolated RNA, so they sequenced expressed TCRB transcripts. Data came from immunoSEQ multiplex PCR; TCRdb stores just in-frame clones and leaves some out. The sample includes hundreds of thousands of clones, roughly 10% of them seen just once. The sample taken for sequencing was naive CD4+ T cells from blood. These receptors were obtained from a woman between 18 and 29 years old in good health.

V and J are TRBV11-2 and TRBJ2-5; TRBD2 is a possible D gene (6 bases). V was pared by 5 bases and J by 1 base, with 14 bases between. The CDR3 is 15 residues long. Germline V gene data show CDR1 as SGHAT and CDR2 as FQNNGV. CDR3 nucleotide sequence: TGTGCCAGCAGCCTCCGGCGGGGTAGCCAAGAGACCCAGTACTTC. It translates to CASSLRRGSQETQYF.

This clone was picked up a small number of times. The genes are TRBV4-3 and TRBJ2-1; tentatively, D is TRBD1 (6 bases). V was pared by 3 bases and J by 1 base, with 7 bases between. The CDR3 extends over 14 amino acids. CDR1 is LGHNA and CDR2 is YSLEER in the germline V gene. CDR3 amino acids: CASSHDRSYNEQFF. DNA of the CDR3: TGCGCCAGCAGCCACGACAGGTCCTACAATGAGCAGTTCTTC.

This clone was seen more than once but under ten times. The J gene is TRBJ2-7, the V gene TRBV7-9; TRBD1 aligns across 8 bases. Trimming at V came to 1 base and at J to 5 bases, leaving 7 bases not matched to a gene. Germline V gene sequence: CDR1 SEHNR, CDR2 FQNEAQ (reference sequence). This CDR3 has 15 residues. The chain's CDR3 is CASSLGQGKGNEQYV. Written as DNA, the CDR3 is TGTGCCAGCAGCTTAGGACAGGGGAAGGGGAACGAGCAGTACGTC.

This clone showed up many times. The chain combines TRBV5-4 with TRBJ2-4; D ambiguous. Germline assignment: CDR1 SGHNT and CDR2 YYREEE (reference sequence). V lost 5 bases and J lost 3, with 9 bases in between. The CDR3 is 13 amino acids. The CDR3 nucleotides are TGTGCCAGCAGTACGGACCTCAAAAACATTCAGTACTTC. Its protein product is CASSTDLKNIQYF.

This clone turned up a few times. This CDR3 is also generated by other DNA sequences in the sample. The CDR3 coding sequence is TGTGCCAGCAGCCCCTGGACAGGACAAGAGACCCAGTACTTC. It translates to CASSPWTGQETQYF. V gene TRBV7-2 combines with J gene TRBJ2-5, with 7 bases identical to TRBD1. CDR1 and CDR2 from the germline V gene are SGHTA and FQGNSA. The CDR3 is 14 residues long. V was clipped by 5 bases and J by 2 bases; unmatched bases: 5. The full variable domain, in which reference TRBV7-2 and TRBJ2-5 provide the parts outside the CDR3, is GAGVSQSPSNKVTEKGKDVELRCDPISGHTALYWYRQSLGQGLEFLIYFQGNSAPDKSGLPSDRFSAERTGGSVSTLTIQRTQQEDSAVYLCASSPWTGQETQYFGPGTRLLVL.

V and J are TRBV4-3 and TRBJ2-3, with a weak D call TRBD1 (5 bases). Trimming removed 4 bases at V and 3 bases at J, with 23 bases between. The germline V gene has CDR1 LGHNA and CDR2 YSLEER. CDR3 length: 18 amino acids. The CDR3 sequence is CASSRQKAGHYWTDTQYF. CDR3 nucleotides: TGCGCCAGCAGCCGACAGAAGGCCGGGCATTATTGGACAGATACGCAGTATTTT.

There are a few counts of this clone. This chain uses TRBV19 with TRBJ2-5, with D possibly matching TRBD2 (6 bases). The CDR3 sequence is 14 residues long. The germline V gene encodes CDR1 LNHDA and CDR2 SQIVND (reference sequence). Trimming removed 5 bases at V and 1 base at J, with 11 bases between. In DNA form, the CDR3 reads TGTGCCAGTAGTCGGGGGTTCACCCAAGAGACCCAGTACTTC. This codes for CASSRGFTQETQYF. The complete variable domain, with remaining parts taken from reference TRBV19 and TRBJ2-5, reads DGGITQSPKYLFRKEGQNVTLSCEQNLNHDAMYWYRQDPGQGLRLIYYSQIVNDFQKGDIAEGYSVSREKKESFPLTVTSAQKNPTAFYLCASSRGFTQETQYFGPGTRLLVL.

The CDR3 spells CSVPQGGEQYV. DNA of the CDR3: TGCAGTGTTCCTCAGGGAGGTGAGCAGTACGTC. The V call is TRBV20-1, the J call TRBJ2-7; D may be TRBD2 (6 bases). The V and J ends lost 7 bases and 7 bases respectively, with 14 bases between them. The CDR3 sequence is 11 residues long. Per germline, CDR1 DFQATT and CDR2 SNEGSKA (reference sequence).

The chain employs TRBV19 and TRBJ2-3; 8 bases line up with TRBD1. V was pared by 2 bases and J by 3 bases, with 4 bases of the junction left unmatched. This CDR3 has 15 amino acids. CDR1 is LNHDA, CDR2 SQIVND, per germline (reference sequence). DNA of the CDR3: TGTGCCAGTAGTATACAGGGGGCGCGGACAGATACGCAGTATTTT. Its translation is CASSIQGARTDTQYF.

This clone has more than one count but fewer than ten. This sequence joins TRBV4-2 and TRBJ1-5; TRBD1 is a possible D gene (6 bases). With 3 bases removed from V and 4 bases from J, the gap between germline ends came to 13 bases. Germline V gene data show CDR1 as LGHNA and CDR2 as YNFKEQ. CDR3 length: 15 amino acids. The CDR3 DNA reads as TGTGCCAGCAGCCAGTCGGGGGCTAAAAATCAGCCCCAGCATTTT. It specifies CASSQSGAKNQPQHF.

This clone was counted a few times. The V gene is TRBV5-1, the J gene TRBJ2-2, with D possibly TRBD2 on 6 matching bases. With 7 bases removed from V and 3 bases from J, the gap between germline ends came to 13 bases. The CDR3 length is 14 residues. Germline loops: CDR1 SGHRS, CDR2 YFSETQ. CDR3 residues: CASLGGSDTGELFF. The CDR3 DNA follows: TGCGCCAGCTTGGGAGGAAGCGACACCGGGGAGCTGTTTTTT.

This clone was picked up a small number of times. The chain couples TRBV5-1 to TRBJ2-2; D assignment may be TRBD1 or TRBD2 (5 bases each). V lost 0 bases and J 4 bases, leaving 10 bases between the germline ends. The CDR3 extends over 15 amino acids. The germline gives CDR1 SGHRS, CDR2 YFSETQ. The CDR3 region is CASSLGRAGTGELFF. DNA for the CDR3: TGCGCCAGCAGCTTGGGCAGGGCGGGCACCGGGGAGCTGTTTTTT.

This clone was counted once. The rearrangement links TRBV19 to TRBJ1-5; TRBD1 agrees at 9 bases. Germline V gene data show CDR1 as LNHDA and CDR2 as SQIVND (reference sequence). This CDR3 is built from 16 residues. The ends lost 7 bases at V and 4 bases at J; junction bases unmatched: 11. The CDR3 DNA sequence: TGTGCCAGTACGGGTCGGGACAGGGCTATAAATCAGCCCCAGCATTTT. Translation: CASTGRDRAINQPQHF. Drawing the rest from reference TRBV19 and TRBJ1-5, the complete variable domain is DGGITQSPKYLFRKEGQNVTLSCEQNLNHDAMYWYRQDPGQGLRLIYYSQIVNDFQKGDIAEGYSVSREKKESFPLTVTSAQKNPTAFYLCASTGRDRAINQPQHFGDGTRLSIL.

The chain carries TRBV7-8 and TRBJ2-7; 8 positions match TRBD2. The germline V gene encodes CDR1 SGHVS and CDR2 FQNEAQ. The CDR3 covers 22 residues. With V trimmed by 5 bases and J by 2 bases, 29 bases remained unmatched. CDR3 amino acids: CASSKRQRYTRRAAGGTYEQYF. In nucleotides, the CDR3 is TGTGCCAGCAGCAAGAGACAGCGGTACACCAGGCGGGCTGCGGGAGGCACCTACGAGCAGTACTTC.

This clone was observed a handful of times. This chain joins TRBV30 and TRBJ2-2, with a possible D match to TRBD1 (5 bases). Germline V gene data show CDR1 as GTSNPN and CDR2 as SVGIG (reference sequence). V lost 5 bases and J lost 1, with 14 bases in between. CDR3 length: 15 amino acids. The CDR3 region is CAWDSGRQNTGELFF. The CDR3 DNA follows: TGTGCCTGGGACTCAGGGCGCCAGAACACCGGGGAGCTGTTTTTT.

This clone showed up just a few times. V gene TRBV4-3 combines with J gene TRBJ1-2; 9 bases are a match to TRBD1. Germline trimming cut 5 bases from V and 3 bases from J; bases unmatched to any gene: 4. Germline loops: CDR1 LGHNA, CDR2 YSLEER. The CDR3 loop spans 14 amino acids. CDR3 DNA: TGCGCCAGCAGCTCCACAGGGGGCTACTATGGCTACACCTTC. It yields the protein CASSSTGGYYGYTF.

V is TRBV4-1 and J is TRBJ1-2; TRBD1 aligns across 9 bases. The CDR3 totals 17 residues. Germline CDR1 MGHRA, CDR2 YSYEKL. Unmatched junction bases numbered 13, after V lost 3 bases and J lost 5 bases. This CDR3 reads CASSHPLGGQGIYGYTF. In DNA form, the CDR3 reads TGCGCCAGCAGCCATCCCCTGGGGGGACAGGGAATATATGGCTACACCTTC.

In this sample, this clone turned up a few times. The rearrangement joins TRBV12-2 to TRBJ2-7; the DNA was not compared with TRBD2, the D call given in the table. TRBV12-2 constitutes a pseudogene. The CDR3 length is 13 residues. The CDR3 bases are TGTGCAAGTCGCCCCCAGAGGGTGCGGGGGCAGTACTTC. It codes for CASRPQRVRGQYF.

There are a few counts of this clone. The chain is built from TRBV18 and TRBJ2-7, with D perhaps TRBD2 (6 bases). The CDR3 spans 13 residues. Germline CDR1 and CDR2: KGHSH and LQKENI. V was trimmed by 8 bases and J by 6 bases, leaving 17 bases between them. Written as DNA, the CDR3 is TGTGCCAGCACGGCACTGGAGGGGAGCGAGCAGTACGTC. The encoded protein is CASTALEGSEQYV.

This chain links TRBV7-3 with TRBJ2-6; D perhaps matches TRBD1 (5 bases). Germline values: CDR1 SGHTA, CDR2 FQGTGA. The CDR3 is made up of 14 amino acids. V lost 6 bases to trimming and J lost 4 bases, with 10 bases between them. The CDR3 spells CASSRGGGANVLTF. In DNA form, the CDR3 reads TGTGCCAGCAGTAGGGGTGGAGGGGCCAACGTCCTGACTTTC.